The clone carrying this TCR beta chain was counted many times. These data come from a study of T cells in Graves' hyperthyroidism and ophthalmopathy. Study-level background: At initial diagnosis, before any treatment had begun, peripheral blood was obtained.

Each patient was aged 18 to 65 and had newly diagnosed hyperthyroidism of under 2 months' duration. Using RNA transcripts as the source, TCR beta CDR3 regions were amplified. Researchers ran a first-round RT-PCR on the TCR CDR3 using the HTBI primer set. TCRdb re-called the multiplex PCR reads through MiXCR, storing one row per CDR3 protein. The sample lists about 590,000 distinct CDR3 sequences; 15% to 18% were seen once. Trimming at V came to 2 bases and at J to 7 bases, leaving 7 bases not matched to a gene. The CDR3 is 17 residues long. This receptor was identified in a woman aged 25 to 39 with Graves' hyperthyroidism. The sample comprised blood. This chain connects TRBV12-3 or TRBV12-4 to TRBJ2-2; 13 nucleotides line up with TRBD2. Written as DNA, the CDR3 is TGTGCCAGCAGTTTAAGGGGACTAGCGGGACCGGGCGGGGAGCTGTTTTTT. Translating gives CASSLRGLAGPGGELFF.